The rows below give T cell receptor beta chains drawn from one sample of a study of cytotoxic CD8 clonotypes in ibrutinib-treated CLL. The protocol was immunoSEQ multiplex PCR, while the TCRdb copy is restricted to in-frame clones and leaves out a portion. Of more than 75,000 clones listed, approximately 71% are singletons. Sequenced material: PBMCs, taken after 24 months of ibrutinib treatment. The receptors stem from a human donor with chronic lymphocytic leukemia. CDR3s include the opening cysteine and the closing phenylalanine or tryptophan. The D gene is left open where the match is weak. Rows may omit the clone size; those that give it use once, few, many or a size class.

d_call	v_call	clone_size	j_call	cdr3_aa	cdr3_nt
NA	TRBV5-5	NA	TRBJ2-3	CASSTNQADTQYF	TGTGCCAGCAGCACCAATCAGGCAGATACGCAGTATTTT
TRBD1	TRBV28	NA	TRBJ2-7	CASSPGQFYEQYF	TGTGCCAGCAGCCCGGGACAGTTCTACGAGCAGTACTTC
TRBD1	TRBV11-2	once	TRBJ1-4	CASSRGQLNEKLFF	TGTGCCAGCAGCCGGGGACAGCTCAATGAAAAACTGTTTTTT
NA	TRBV14	NA	TRBJ1-5	CASSQGGRGNQPQHF	TGTGCCAGCAGCCAGGGGGGCAGGGGAAATCAGCCCCAGCATTTT
NA	TRBV2	few	TRBJ2-7	CASRGYRFAYEQYF	TGTGCCAGCAGGGGCTATAGGTTCGCCTACGAGCAGTACTTC
NA	TRBV7-2	NA	TRBJ1-5	CASSLLGQPQHF	TGTGCCAGCAGCTTATTGGGTCAGCCCCAGCATTTT
NA	TRBV27	NA	TRBJ2-7	CASSTKDWGSSYEQYF	TGTGCCAGCAGTACCAAAGATTGGGGTTCCTCCTACGAGCAGTACTTC
TRBD2	TRBV11-2	NA	TRBJ2-1	CASSLDPRTSGLHNEQFF	TGTGCCAGCAGCTTAGATCCCCGGACTAGCGGATTACACAATGAGCAGTTCTTC
TRBD1	TRBV9	NA	TRBJ1-2	CASSDRDRVPLSYGYTF	TGTGCCAGCAGCGACCGGGACAGGGTCCCGCTTAGCTATGGCTACACCTTC
NA	TRBV2	NA	TRBJ1-6	CASSDRNNSPLHF	TGTGCCAGCAGTGACAGGAATAATTCACCCCTCCACTTT
NA	TRBV7-2	NA	TRBJ1-1	CASSLSRNTEAFF	TGTGCCAGCAGCTTAAGCAGGAACACTGAAGCTTTCTTT
NA	TRBV20-1	NA	TRBJ2-7	CSVGLLAEQYF	TGCAGTGTTGGGCTCCTCGCCGAGCAGTACTTC
NA	TRBV27	NA	TRBJ2-7	CASSNRLYF	TGTGCCAGCAGCAACCGCCTGTACTTC
NA	TRBV4-1	NA	TRBJ1-5	CASSQLRGNQPQHF	TGCGCCAGCAGCCAATTGAGGGGCAATCAGCCCCAGCATTTT
NA	TRBV6-5	NA	TRBJ2-3	CASSYKTPTTDTQYF	TGTGCCAGCAGTTACAAGACACCGACCACAGATACGCAGTATTTT
NA	TRBV27	once	TRBJ2-5	CASSLLPFETQYF	TGTGCCAGCAGTTTACTCCCTTTCGAGACCCAGTACTTC
TRBD2	TRBV10-2	NA	TRBJ2-3	CASRFLSRGLAGAGGTDTQYF	TGCGCCAGCAGATTTCTCTCCCGCGGACTAGCGGGAGCGGGAGGCACAGATACGCAGTATTTT
NA	TRBV4-1	NA	TRBJ1-1	CASSQDPGHNTEAFF	TGCGCCAGCAGCCAAGATCCGGGGCACAACACTGAAGCTTTCTTT
NA	TRBV5-1	NA	TRBJ2-3	CASSPLYSGLFSDTQYF	TGCGCCAGCAGCCCCCTATATAGCGGACTATTCTCAGATACGCAGTATTTT
TRBD1	TRBV7-9	NA	TRBJ1-5	CASSLRTGEAQHF	TGTGCCAGCAGCTTACGGACAGGGGAGGCCCAGCATTTT
NA	TRBV10-3	NA	TRBJ2-7	CAIGEGHLYEQYF	TGTGCCATCGGGGAGGGACACCTCTACGAGCAGTACTTC
NA	TRBV19	few	TRBJ1-2	CASSTTQGPDYYTF	TGTGCCAGTAGTACTACACAGGGTCCGGACTACTACACCTTC
TRBD2	TRBV6-4	NA	TRBJ2-1	CASSQREGDEQFF	TGTGCCAGCAGTCAGCGGGAGGGCGATGAGCAGTTCTTC
NA	TRBV7-3	few	TRBJ2-3	CASSLRPLSTDTQYF	TGTGCCAGCAGCTTAAGGCCGTTAAGCACAGATACGCAGTATTTT
TRBD1	TRBV6-1	NA	TRBJ1-2	CASSEGQGIYYGYTF	TGTGCCAGCAGTGAAGGACAGGGGATTTACTATGGCTACACCTTC
TRBD2	TRBV19	NA	TRBJ2-3	CASGGLAGATDTQYF	TGTGCCAGCGGTGGACTAGCGGGAGCAACAGATACGCAGTATTTT
NA	TRBV5-1	NA	TRBJ2-7	CASSPPAQPYEQYF	TGCGCCAGCAGCCCGCCGGCACAGCCCTACGAGCAGTACTTC
TRBD1	TRBV29-1	NA	TRBJ2-7	CSVAGQLSYEQYF	TGCAGCGTTGCGGGACAGCTGTCCTACGAGCAGTACTTC
TRBD1	TRBV5-4	once	TRBJ1-2	CASSLGTGKDYGYTF	TGTGCCAGCAGCCTTGGGACAGGGAAGGACTATGGCTACACCTTC
TRBD1	TRBV15	NA	TRBJ2-7	CATSPPGTGVYEQYF	TGTGCCACCAGCCCACCCGGGACAGGCGTCTACGAGCAGTACTTC
NA	TRBV28	NA	TRBJ1-6	CASSSQGHNSPLHF	TGTGCCAGCAGTTCCCAGGGTCATAATTCACCCCTCCACTTT
TRBD1	TRBV7-2	NA	TRBJ1-5	CASSSGTVKFQHF	TGTGCCAGCAGCTCCGGGACAGTAAAGTTCCAGCATTTT
NA	TRBV27	NA	TRBJ2-5	CASGQFGSYQETQYF	TGTGCCAGCGGGCAGTTCGGGAGTTACCAAGAGACCCAGTACTTC
NA	TRBV7-3	NA	TRBJ1-1	CASKKSGGTEAFF	TGTGCCAGCAAAAAAAGTGGGGGAACTGAAGCTTTCTTT
TRBD1	TRBV28	NA	TRBJ2-7	CASTSPGTGYYEQYF	TGTGCCAGCACTTCCCCCGGGACAGGCTACTACGAGCAGTACTTC
TRBD1	TRBV28	few	TRBJ2-7	CASSPRTGGTYF	TGTGCCAGCAGTCCCCGGACAGGGGGTACGTACTTC
NA	TRBV7-3	NA	TRBJ1-6	CASSLAREQPLHF	TGTGCCAGCAGCTTAGCGCGGGAACAGCCCCTCCACTTT
TRBD1	TRBV5-4	once	TRBJ2-2	CASSTSGTGTGELFF	TGTGCCAGCAGCACCTCCGGGACAGGGACCGGGGAGCTGTTTTTT
NA	TRBV6-5	once	TRBJ2-1	CASSGQGGDRGEQFF	TGTGCCAGCAGTGGTCAGGGCGGGGACCGTGGTGAGCAGTTCTTC
NA	TRBV27	NA	TRBJ1-2	CASRPQGGGYGYTF	TGTGCCAGCAGACCACAGGGAGGAGGCTATGGCTACACCTTC
NA	TRBV6-6	NA	TRBJ1-1	CASSSGTANTEAFF	TGTGCCAGCAGTTCCGGGACCGCGAACACTGAAGCTTTCTTT
TRBD2	TRBV5-1	few	TRBJ2-7	CASSQTSGPYEQYF	TGCGCCAGCAGCCAAACTAGCGGGCCCTACGAGCAGTACTTC
NA	TRBV30	few	TRBJ1-5	CAWSERNQPQHF	TGTGCCTGGAGTGAGCGCAATCAGCCCCAGCATTTT
TRBD1	TRBV6-1	few	TRBJ2-7	CASSLTGGDDEQYF	TGTGCCAGCAGCCTGACAGGGGGCGATGACGAGCAGTACTTC